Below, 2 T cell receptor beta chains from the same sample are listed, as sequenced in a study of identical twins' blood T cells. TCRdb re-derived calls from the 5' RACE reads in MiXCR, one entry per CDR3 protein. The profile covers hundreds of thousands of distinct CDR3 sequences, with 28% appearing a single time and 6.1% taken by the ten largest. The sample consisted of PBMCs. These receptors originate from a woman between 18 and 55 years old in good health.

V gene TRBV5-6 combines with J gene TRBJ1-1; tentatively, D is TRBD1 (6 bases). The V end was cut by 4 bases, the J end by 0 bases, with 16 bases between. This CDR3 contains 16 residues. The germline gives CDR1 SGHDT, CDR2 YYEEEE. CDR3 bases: TGTGCCAGCAGCCGATTAGAACAGGGATTGAACACTGAAGCTTTCTTT. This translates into CASSRLEQGLNTEAFF.

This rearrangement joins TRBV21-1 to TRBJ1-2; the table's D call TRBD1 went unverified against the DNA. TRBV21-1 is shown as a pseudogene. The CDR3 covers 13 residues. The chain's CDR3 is CASSDRDRDRYTF. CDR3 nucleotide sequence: TGTGCCAGCAGCGACCGGGACAGGGATCGCTACACCTTC.